This T cell receptor (beta chain) stems from a study of T-cell memory formation after mild COVID-19. V was cut by 0 bases and J by 6 bases, with 12 bases left in between. This CDR3 contains 14 residues. Germline CDR1 is SGDLS and CDR2 is YYNGEE. General study results and limits: The pre-infection memory compartment contained some responding clones, suggesting cross-reactive memory joined.

This clonotype occurred a few times. As yet, its antigen is unknown. Each CDR3 protein is one row after TCRdb ran MiXCR on the 5' RACE reads. The data hold about 340,000 distinct CDR3 sequences, with 10% to 15% observed a single time. This TCR derives from a man aged 18 to 29 who had mild COVID-19 (a few samples of this study predate the infection). Cell type and time point are not known. The specimen sequenced was PBMCs or a T cell subset sorted from them (not recorded which). The gene calls are TRBV9 and TRBJ1-2; weak D call: TRBD1 (5 bases). In DNA, the CDR3 is TGTGCCAGCAGCGTAGGCCAGGGTGTGAATGGCTACACCTTC. Translating gives CASSVGQGVNGYTF.